This T cell receptor (beta chain) was observed in a study of response to subunit inactivated influenza vaccine (dated by TCRdb to the late 2010s). Turning to the overall study: Deep quantitative T cell receptor repertoire profiling was used in the study to track responses to a trivalent subunit inactivated influenza vaccine.

This clonotype has just a few counts. Its binding antigen is unknown. No qualities accompany the bases; no much larger clone lies one base away. Overall study outcomes, separate from this receptor: According to the authors, only a limited number of new T cells may be recruited by each seasonal influenza vaccination.

Library creation used RT-PCR. The instrument was an Illumina HiSeq 2500. The public reads were reprocessed in TCRdb via fastp at Q25 and MiXCR, keeping in-frame beta chains. A single entry per CDR3 protein holds the most common genes and DNA from its merged rows. For this sample the table gives about 700,000 distinct CDR3 sequences, of which roughly 15% were detected only once. 6% to 9.5% of the sample rests with the top ten. From its cysteine to its phenylalanine, the CDR3 spans 15 amino acids. Of the read, only the CDR3 DNA is kept; its 45 bases are in frame from base 1. Relative to germline, V is missing 7 bases and J is missing 4 bases, with 10 bases of the junction outside any gene match.

Sequencing was performed on PBMCs from blood, taken roughly 2 weeks before vaccination. Recombination joined TRBV12-3 or TRBV12-4 with TRBJ1-5; TRBD1 matches 7 bases in the middle. This receptor was taken from a man aged 45-65 years who received an inactivated influenza vaccine. Donor details come from another sample of the same person, matched by shared clones. CDR3 sequence: CASNKQGLENQPQHF. The DNA reads as follows: TGTGCCAGCAATAAACAGGGGCTGGAGAATCAGCCCCAGCATTTT.